This T cell receptor beta chain was observed in a study of T-cell memory formation after mild COVID-19 listed by TCRdb under 2021. Background for the entire study: TCR sequence clusters from the two donors were largely donor specific. T-cell clones expanding and contracting after mild COVID-19 in a couple of donors were tracked by longitudinal TCRalpha and TCRbeta repertoire sequencing. Two young, previously healthy adult volunteers made up the cohort, one male and one female.

The CDR3 spans 14 residues, from the cysteine through the phenylalanine. Here the CDR3 DNA is all that survives: 42 bases in frame from base 1. Per the germline V gene, SGHTA is the CDR1 and FQGNSA is the CDR2. The junction carries 9 bases between V and J, which are trimmed by 1 base and 2 bases respectively. Ficoll-Paque density gradient centrifugation was used to isolate PBMCs. General findings and caveats noted by the study authors: Clones contracting from day 15 to 85 had balanced CD4/CD8 phenotypes, while a second wave expanding from day 15 to 37 was biased towards CD4+. Whether the second-wave clones peaking on day 37 were SARS-CoV-2 specific was not confirmed. Contracting CD4+ clones were located mainly in the CM and EM memory subsets, whereas CD8+ clones were found to be enriched in EMRA. Only two mild cases were covered by the study, and larger cohorts that include severe cases with pre-infection samples were considered necessary. Some responding clones were found in pre-infection memory, which suggests that pre-existing cross-reactive memory T cells took part in the SARS-CoV-2 response.

TCRdb records Illumina NovaSeq 6000 as the sequencer. Using 5'RACE with constant-segment primers, TCRalpha and TCRbeta cDNA libraries were constructed, with sample barcodes and unique molecular identifiers added in the process. Trizol reagent was used to extract RNA from every sample. Libraries were amplified in two PCR steps, with a second sample barcode and Illumina TruSeq adapters added in the second step. Sequencing of the libraries was done on an Illumina NovaSeq, producing 2 x 150 bp paired-end reads. Turning to the authors' computational methods: Reads were demultiplexed and collapsed into UMI-guided consensus sequences with migec v1.2.7. Using mixcr v2.1.11, UMI consensuses were aligned to TRA and TRB V and J templates and then assembled into clonotypes. Expanded or contracted clonotypes were those called significant by both edgeR and NoisET, with noise models trained on biological replicates. edgeR calls used a false discovery rate-adjusted p below 0.01 and a log2 fold-change threshold of 1. As an exploratory analysis of dynamics, PCA with hierarchical clustering was applied to max-normalized trajectories of the 1000 most abundant clonotypes. Separately sequenced CD4+ and CD8+ repertoires were used to assign the CD4 or CD8 phenotype of responding clones. In-frame beta chains were kept once TCRdb had trimmed the public reads at Q25 with fastp and called clones with MiXCR. Rows with one shared CDR3 protein collapse into an entry with the most common genes and DNA. The V and J calls here are based on TCRdb, not the publication. This sample comprises approximately 500,000 distinct CDR3 sequences, about 23% of them detected only once. The top ten constitute under 15% of the sample.

This clonotype has more than one count but fewer than ten. Its recognized antigen is unknown. No much larger clonotype is one base removed from it; base qualities were not supplied. The chain is assembled from TRBV7-2 and TRBJ2-7; the D gene is possibly TRBD2, with 5 bases matching. Sequencing used PBMCs or a T cell subset sorted from them (not recorded which). The source is an adult woman who had mild COVID-19 (a few samples of this study predate the infection). The sample titles of this study are shuffled in the database, so cell type and time point are left out; the donor was told from shared clones. CDR3 region: CASSLGTAAYEQYF. The DNA sequence is given as TGTGCCAGCAGCTTAGGGACTGCCGCCTACGAGCAGTACTTC. With the rest looked up from the reference TRBV7-2 and TRBJ2-7 genes rather than sequenced, the full variable domain is GAGVSQSPSNKVTEKGKDVELRCDPISGHTALYWYRQSLGQGLEFLIYFQGNSAPDKSGLPSDRFSAERTGGSVSTLTIQRTQQEDSAVYLCASSLGTAAYEQYFGPGTRLTVT.